This passage covers 21 T cell receptor beta chains from one sample sequenced in a study of a mutant IDH1 vaccine in newly diagnosed glioma. Only in-frame clones appear in the TCRdb table, and some are missing; sequencing was by immunoSEQ multiplex PCR. The table shows fewer than 55,000 clones, with approximately 65% occurring only once. The antigens for these receptors are not known. This sample's time point: week 47, end of study. The investigators gave 300 ug of mutant IDH1 20-mer peptide in each vaccine dose, together with topical imiquimod. The material sequenced was peripheral blood mononuclear cells (PBMCs), taken from a glioma patient whose treatment included an IDH1 peptide vaccine. The receptors here all came from a middle-aged man with glioma. Some clones in this sample may be carry-over from other donors' samples.

The chain is built from TRBV7-9 and TRBJ1-6; a possible D gene is TRBD1 (5 bases). Germline V gene data show CDR1 as SEHNR and CDR2 as FQNEAQ (reference sequence). V was pared by 5 bases and J by 9 bases, with 17 bases between. This CDR3 spans 15 amino acids. CDR3 in amino acids: CASSPRGGAASPLHF. In DNA, the CDR3 is TGTGCCAGCAGCCCCAGAGGAGGGGCGGCTTCACCCCTCCACTTT. The whole variable domain, remainder taken from reference TRBV7-9 and TRBJ1-6, is DTGVSQNPRHKITKRGQNVTFRCDPISEHNRLYWYRQTLGQGPEFLTYFQNEAQLEKSRLLSDRFSAERPKGSFSTLEIQRTEQGDSAMYLCASSPRGGAASPLHFGNGTRLTVT.

The rearrangement links TRBV2 to TRBJ1-3, with TRBD1 as a possible D gene (5 bases). V was pared by 7 bases and J by 2 bases, with 9 bases between. CDR3 size: 13 residues. Looked up from germline, CDR1 is SNHLY and CDR2 is FYNNEI. CDR3 amino acids: CASTGIPGNTIYF. CDR3 in DNA: TGTGCCAGCACAGGGATTCCTGGAAACACCATATATTTT.

The rearrangement joins TRBV10-3 to TRBJ2-3, with D possibly TRBD1 on 5 matching bases. There are 15 residues in the CDR3. Trimming shortened V by 4 bases and J by 1 base, and 12 bases separated the two germline ends. CDR1 and CDR2 (germline): ENHRY, SYGVKD. The CDR3 protein is CAISGGFGGTDTQYF. DNA for the CDR3: TGTGCCATCAGTGGGGGCTTTGGGGGCACAGATACGCAGTATTTT.

The chain carries TRBV4-1 and TRBJ2-2; D may be TRBD2 (5 bases). The CDR3 runs 14 residues. Germline V gene lookup returns CDR1 MGHRA and CDR2 YSYEKL. V lost 1 base to trimming and J lost 6 bases, with 9 bases between them. This chain's CDR3 is CASSQAYSAGELFF. For the CDR3, the DNA is TGCGCCAGCAGCCAAGCATATAGCGCCGGGGAGCTGTTTTTT.

This clone has just one count. The chain links TRBV30 to TRBJ2-5, with 7 positions matching TRBD1. The DNA end lines up better with TRBJ2-7; the J call may be wrong. The germline gives CDR1 GTSNPN, CDR2 SVGIG (reference sequence). The CDR3 covers 12 residues. CDR3 residues: CAWSVQGYEQYF. The CDR3 nucleotides read TGTGCCTGGAGTGTACAGGGGTACGAGCAGTACTTC.

The V gene is TRBV7-8, the J gene TRBJ2-5; 8 bases are shared with TRBD2. The V segment lost 2 bases and the J segment 3 bases; nucleotides outside the gene matches: 14. Germline V gene sequence: CDR1 SGHVS, CDR2 FQNEAQ. The CDR3 extends over 18 amino acids. The DNA of the CDR3 is TGTGCCAGCAGCTTACACTTTCAGGGTAGCGGGGCTAAAGAGACCCAGTACTTC. This translates into CASSLHFQGSGAKETQYF.

The genes are TRBV25-1 and TRBJ1-1; TRBD1 might be the D (6 bases). CDR1 and CDR2 (germline): MGHDK, SYGVNS. The CDR3 is 11 residues long. The ends were cut back, 3 bases at V and 7 bases at J, with 6 bases in the middle. DNA of the CDR3: TGTGCCAGCAGTGAGGACAGTGAAGCTTTCTTT. Translating it yields CASSEDSEAFF.

V and J are TRBV5-4 and TRBJ2-3; 8 bases line up with TRBD2. CDR1 is SGHNT, CDR2 YYREEE, per germline (reference sequence). The CDR3 consists of 17 residues. Trimming removed 1 base from V and 0 bases from J; junction bases left unmatched: 7. As DNA, the CDR3 is TGTGCCAGCAGCTTGAGGTCGGCGGGGGGAAGCACAGATACGCAGTATTTT. Encoded protein: CASSLRSAGGSTDTQYF.

In this sample, this clone turned up a few times. The genes are TRBV7-9 and TRBJ1-1; no clear D. Trimming stripped 3 bases from V and 5 bases from J, with 7 bases between. This CDR3 is built from 12 residues. CDR1 is SEHNR and CDR2 is FQNEAQ in the germline V gene (reference sequence). The CDR3 region is CASSFAGTEAFF. CDR3 bases: TGTGCCAGCAGCTTCGCGGGGACTGAAGCTTTCTTT.

V and J are TRBV7-8 and TRBJ2-7, with a weak D call TRBD2 (7 bases). CDR1 and CDR2 (germline): SGHVS, FQNEAQ. Trimming took 5 bases from V and 3 from J, leaving 14 bases between them. The CDR3 length is 14 residues. The CDR3 loop is CASSRGGPLYEQYF. CDR3 in DNA: TGTGCCAGCAGCCGCGGGGGCCCTCTCTACGAGCAGTACTTC.

The J gene is TRBJ1-5, the V gene TRBV2; D unclear. Germline CDR1 SNHLY, CDR2 FYNNEI. This CDR3 is 14 amino acids long. With 6 bases removed from V and 0 bases from J, the gap between germline ends came to 9 bases. The CDR3 DNA reads as TGTGCCAGCAGGGGGATTAATAGCAATCAGCCCCAGCATTTT. This translates into CASRGINSNQPQHF.

The genes are TRBV14 and TRBJ1-4; the match to TRBD1 covers 7 bases. The CDR3 runs to 21 residues. Trimming cost V 1 base and J 0 bases; bases outside gene matches: 17. CDR1 SGHDN and CDR2 FVKESK come from the germline V gene. The DNA of the CDR3 is TGTGCCAGCAGCCAAGTTTCACTGGGACAGCTCGCCGACACAACTAATGAAAAACTGTTTTTT. Protein product: CASSQVSLGQLADTTNEKLFF. Filled out from reference TRBV14 and TRBJ1-4, the complete variable domain reads EAGVTQFPSHSVIEKGQTVTLRCDPISGHDNLYWYRRVMGKEIKFLLHFVKESKQDESGMPNNRFLAERTGGTYSTLKVQPAELEDSGVYFCASSQVSLGQLADTTNEKLFFGSGTQLSVL.

J is TRBJ1-1 and V is TRBV2; D possibly corresponds to TRBD1 (5 bases). Trimming pared 6 bases from V and 1 base from J, leaving 9 bases between. Germline V gene data show CDR1 as SNHLY and CDR2 as FYNNEI. The CDR3 loop spans 13 amino acids. The CDR3 DNA reads TGTGCCAGCAGGGGACGGAGGAACACTGAAGCTTTCTTT. It is translated as CASRGRRNTEAFF.

The chain joins TRBV18 to TRBJ2-1; possible D gene TRBD1, 5 bases. This CDR3 comprises 15 residues. The germline V and J ends were trimmed by 5 bases and 0 bases, with 11 bases remaining between them. Germline V gene data show CDR1 as KGHSH and CDR2 as LQKENI. This CDR3 reads CASSANRGSYNEQFF. CDR3 DNA sequence: TGTGCCAGCTCAGCTAATAGGGGCTCCTACAATGAGCAGTTCTTC.

To note about this clone: An end of the junction does not agree with germline; a read error may underlie this. This sequence joins TRBV27 and TRBJ2-2, with TRBD2 as a possible D gene (6 bases). The germline CDR1 and CDR2 sequences are MNHEY and SMNVEV (reference sequence). The CDR3 totals 17 residues. The CDR3 DNA follows: TGTGCCAGCAGCTTATACATAGCGGATCTCGGTCCCGGGGAGCTGTTTTTT. It codes for CASSLYIADLGPGELFF.

This chain links TRBV10-3 with TRBJ2-1, with D perhaps given as TRBD1 or TRBD2 (5 bases each). The V gene's germline CDR1 is ENHRY and CDR2 SYGVKD. The CDR3 spans 14 residues. The V end lost 5 bases, the J end lost 3 bases, and 11 bases lay between the germline ends. Here the CDR3 reads CAISPGTSYNEQFF. The DNA of the CDR3 is TGTGCCATCAGTCCCGGGACGAGCTACAATGAGCAGTTCTTC.

This clone was seen more than once but under ten times. V usage is TRBV10-1 and J usage is TRBJ1-6, with D possibly being TRBD1 (5 bases). CDR1 is WNHNN and CDR2 is SYGVQD in the germline V gene (reference sequence). The CDR3 runs to 17 residues. V lost 9 bases to trimming and J lost 0 bases, with 18 bases between them. This chain's CDR3 is CARATHGASSYNSPLHF. The CDR3 coding sequence is TGCGCCAGAGCCACCCACGGGGCCTCCTCCTATAATTCACCCCTCCACTTT.

The genes are TRBV2 and TRBJ1-3; TRBD1 matches 7 bases. This CDR3 has 17 residues. Germline V gives CDR1 SNHLY, CDR2 FYNNEI. V gave up 6 bases and J gave up 4 bases; unmatched junction bases: 15. The CDR3 nucleotides are TGTGCCAGCAGGCGGACAGGAGCAATAACCGTCGGAAACACCATATATTTT. Protein sequence: CASRRTGAITVGNTIYF.

The chain couples TRBV20-1 to TRBJ2-5; 7 bases align to TRBD2. The junction had 1 base not matched to a gene; V was cut back by 5 bases and J by 4 bases. This CDR3 has 11 residues. Germline V gene data show CDR1 as DFQATT and CDR2 as SNEGSKA (reference sequence). CDR3 protein: CSAGLGETQYF. CDR3 in DNA: TGCAGTGCTGGACTAGGAGAGACCCAGTACTTC.

Remarks on this clone: The junction shows a germline mismatch at one end, possibly a read error. The chain combines TRBV19 with TRBJ2-7, with TRBD1 matching 10 bases. The CDR3 consists of 15 residues. Germline CDR1 reads LNHDA; CDR2 reads SQIVND (reference sequence). CDR3 residues: CASGIPGTGVYEQYF. In nucleotides, the CDR3 is TGTGCCAGTGGTATCCCCGGGACAGGGGTTTACGAGCAGTACTTC.

CDR3 sequence (DNA): TGTGCCAGCAGTGTCACAGGTCGGGCTAATGAAAAACTGTTTTTT. Amino acid sequence: CASSVTGRANEKLFF. The chain carries TRBV27 and TRBJ1-4; D might be TRBD1 (5 bases). This CDR3 has 15 amino acids. Per the germline V gene, CDR1 is MNHEY and CDR2 is SMNVEV (reference sequence). V was pared by 5 bases and J by 3 bases, with 13 bases between. The whole variable domain, filled in from reference TRBV27 and TRBJ1-4, reads EAQVTQNPRYLITVTGKKLTVTCSQNMNHEYMSWYRQDPGLGLRQIYYSMNVEVTDKGDVPEGYKVSRKEKRNFPLILESPSPNQTSLYFCASSVTGRANEKLFFGSGTQLSVL.